This TCR beta chain was sequenced in a study of T cells in Graves' hyperthyroidism and ophthalmopathy. Study-level results: Classification by a 13 V-J model distinguished ophthalmopathy from stable hyperthyroidism. The blood repertoire included most of the expanded thyroid clonotypes above 0.001.

Exclusion criteria comprised uncontrolled infection, other autoimmune disease, pregnancy or lactation. 10 ml of fresh peripheral blood supplied the PBMCs. This clonotype was counted many times. Its target is unknown. Amplification targeted TCR beta CDR3 regions from RNA transcripts. HTBI primers were the set used in a first-round RT-PCR of the TCR CDR3. TCRdb re-called the multiplex PCR reads through MiXCR, storing one row per CDR3 protein. The profile shows some 620,000 distinct CDR3 sequences, roughly 15% of them singletons. Germline assignment: CDR1 DFQATT and CDR2 SNEGSKA (reference sequence). This CDR3 has 14 residues. V was pared by 4 bases and J by 4 bases, with 16 bases between.

Sequencing input: blood. V usage is TRBV20-1 and J usage is TRBJ1-1; D unresolved. This receptor was identified in a woman in her thirties with Graves' hyperthyroidism. CDR3: CSATDGALGTEAFF. The CDR3 DNA is TGCAGTGCTACCGACGGAGCCTTGGGCACTGAAGCTTTCTTT.